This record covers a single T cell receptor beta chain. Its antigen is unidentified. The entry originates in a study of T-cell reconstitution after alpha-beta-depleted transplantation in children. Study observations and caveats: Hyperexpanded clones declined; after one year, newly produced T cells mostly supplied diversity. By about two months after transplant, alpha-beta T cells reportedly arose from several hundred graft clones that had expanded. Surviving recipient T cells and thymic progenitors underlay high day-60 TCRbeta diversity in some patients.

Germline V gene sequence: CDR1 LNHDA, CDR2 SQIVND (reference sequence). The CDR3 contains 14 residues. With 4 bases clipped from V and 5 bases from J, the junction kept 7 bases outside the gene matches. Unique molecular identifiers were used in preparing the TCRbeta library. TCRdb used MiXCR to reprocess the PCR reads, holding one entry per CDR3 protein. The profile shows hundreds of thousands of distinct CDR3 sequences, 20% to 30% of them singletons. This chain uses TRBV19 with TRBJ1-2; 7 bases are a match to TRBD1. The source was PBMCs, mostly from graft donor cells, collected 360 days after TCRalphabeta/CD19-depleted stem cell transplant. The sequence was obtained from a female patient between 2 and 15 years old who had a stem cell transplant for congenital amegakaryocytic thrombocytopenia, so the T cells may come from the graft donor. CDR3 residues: CASSNPGTAYGYTF. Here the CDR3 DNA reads TGTGCCAGTAGTAATCCCGGGACAGCTTATGGCTACACCTTC.